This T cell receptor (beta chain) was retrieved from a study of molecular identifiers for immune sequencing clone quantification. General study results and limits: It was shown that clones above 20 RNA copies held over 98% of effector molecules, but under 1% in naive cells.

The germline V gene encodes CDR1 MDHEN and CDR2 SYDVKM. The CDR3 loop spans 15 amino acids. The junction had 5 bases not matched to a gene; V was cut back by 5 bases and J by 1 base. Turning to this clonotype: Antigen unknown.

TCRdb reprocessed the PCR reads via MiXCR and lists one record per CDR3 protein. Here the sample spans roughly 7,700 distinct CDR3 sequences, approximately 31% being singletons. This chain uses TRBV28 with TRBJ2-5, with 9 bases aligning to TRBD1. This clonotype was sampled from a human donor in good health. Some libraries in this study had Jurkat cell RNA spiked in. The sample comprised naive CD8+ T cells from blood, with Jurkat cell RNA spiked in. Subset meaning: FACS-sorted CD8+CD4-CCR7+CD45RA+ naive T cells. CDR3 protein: CASSSRDRVQETQYF. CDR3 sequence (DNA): TGTGCCAGCAGTAGCCGGGACAGGGTCCAAGAGACCCAGTACTTC.